These T cell receptor beta chains were read from a single sample in a study of blood T cell repertoires in COVID-19. Measured with immunoSEQ multiplex PCR; TCRdb has only the in-frame clones, and not every one. The table has about 100,000 clones, around nine tenths seen once. Sequenced input: peripheral blood. The receptors here all came from a man in his fifties or sixties with active or convalescent COVID-19. CDR3s include the opening cysteine and the closing phenylalanine or tryptophan. D genes are given only for firm matches. Some rows mark clone size as missing; the rest say once, few, many or name a class of expanded clone.

-,TRBV3-1/TRBV3-2,TRBJ2-1,TRBD2,CASSQVASGGLKQFF,TGTGCCAGCAGCCAAGTGGCTAGCGGGGGTTTGAAGCAGTTCTTC
-,TRBV6-1,TRBJ2-7,-,CASSEEGGVNYEQYF,TGTGCCAGCAGTGAAGAGGGGGGGGTAAACTACGAGCAGTACTTC
-,TRBV13,TRBJ2-3,-,CASRANAGAATDTQYF,TGTGCCAGCAGGGCTAACGCGGGGGCGGCCACAGATACGCAGTATTTT
-,TRBV7-2,TRBJ1-5,-,CASSLEQANQPQHF,TGTGCCAGCAGCTTAGAACAGGCCAATCAGCCCCAGCATTTT
-,TRBV11-2,TRBJ2-1,TRBD2,CASSFGGQLAGFPYNEQFF,TGTGCCAGCAGCTTTGGGGGTCAACTAGCGGGGTTTCCCTACAATGAGCAGTTCTTC
-,TRBV28,TRBJ1-5,TRBD1,CASSSMGGQYSNQPQHF,TGTGCCAGCAGTTCTATGGGGGGACAGTATAGCAATCAGCCCCAGCATTTT
-,TRBV7-8,TRBJ1-4,TRBD1,CASSSRGDSHPTNEKLFF,TGTGCCAGCAGCTCGAGGGGGGACAGCCATCCAACTAATGAAAAACTGTTTTTT
few,TRBV6-5,TRBJ1-1,TRBD1,CASIDRGLNTEAFF,TGTGCCAGTATAGACAGGGGGCTGAACACTGAAGCTTTCTTT
-,TRBV24-1,TRBJ2-5,TRBD1,CATSDATGVRAQETQYF,TGTGCCACCAGTGATGCCACAGGGGTGAGGGCCCAAGAGACCCAGTACTTC
-,TRBV12-3/TRBV12-4,TRBJ1-6,-,CASSGSQGPLHF,TGTGCCAGCAGCGGCTCCCAGGGACCCCTCCACTTT
-,TRBV5-1,TRBJ2-7,TRBD2,CASSPLSGGPGEQYF,TGCGCCAGCAGCCCTCTATCGGGGGGGCCTGGCGAGCAGTACTTC
-,TRBV7-9,TRBJ1-1,-,CASRLVGGNTEAFF,TGTGCCAGCAGACTTGTCGGGGGGAACACTGAAGCTTTCTTT
-,TRBV5-5,TRBJ1-3,-,CASERDWGGNTIYF,TGTGCCAGCGAGAGGGATTGGGGAGGAAACACCATATATTTT
-,TRBV11-3,TRBJ2-2,-,CASSSRGAPAGELFF,TGTGCCAGCAGCTCTCGCGGGGCCCCCGCCGGGGAGCTGTTTTTT
-,TRBV2,TRBJ2-2,-,CASSEMGGGTGELFF,TGTGCCAGCAGTGAAATGGGGGGAGGCACCGGGGAGCTGTTTTTT
-,TRBV5-5,TRBJ2-3,TRBD2,CASSQAGGQDTQYF,TGTGCCAGCAGCCAAGCGGGGGGGCAAGATACGCAGTATTTT
once,TRBV27,TRBJ2-2,TRBD1,CASSRQGARRELFF,TGTGCCAGCAGCCGACAGGGGGCGCGAAGGGAGCTGTTTTTT
-,TRBV7-8,TRBJ1-2,-,CASSQGQYGYTF,TGTGCCAGCAGCCAAGGACAGTATGGCTACACCTTC
-,TRBV2,TRBJ1-5,-,CASSDPGLNQPQHF,TGTGCCAGCAGTGACCCCGGACTCAATCAGCCCCAGCATTTT
-,TRBV5-8,TRBJ1-4,TRBD1,CASTQGQGVLEKLFF,TGTGCCAGCACCCAGGGACAGGGAGTTTTGGAAAAACTGTTTTTT
once,TRBV11-2,TRBJ2-1,-,CASSPREYIYNEQFF,TGTGCCAGCAGCCCCAGGGAATATATCTACAATGAGCAGTTCTTC
-,TRBV6-1,TRBJ2-5,TRBD1,CASSEVGGTGAQYF,TGTGCCAGCAGTGAAGTAGGGGGCACCGGAGCCCAGTACTTC
once,TRBV29-1,TRBJ2-2,TRBD1,CSTPGQGLTGELFF,TGCAGCACTCCCGGACAGGGCTTGACCGGGGAGCTGTTTTTT
-,TRBV13,TRBJ2-7,-,CASSVDRSSYEQYF,TGTGCCAGCAGCGTGGACAGAAGCTCCTACGAGCAGTACTTC
-,TRBV9,TRBJ1-3,-,CASSARGESGNTIYF,TGTGCCAGCAGCGCGCGGGGGGAATCTGGAAACACCATATATTTT
-,TRBV5-6,TRBJ2-2,-,CASSYGIPGTGELFF,TGTGCCAGCAGCTACGGGATCCCGGGCACCGGGGAGCTGTTTTTT
many,TRBV7-2,TRBJ2-3,TRBD2,CASGRAGGLQDTQYF,TGTGCCAGCGGACGAGCGGGGGGGCTTCAAGATACGCAGTATTTT
-,TRBV19,TRBJ2-3,TRBD2,CASSPGTSGGFITDTQYF,TGTGCCAGTAGTCCCGGGACTAGCGGGGGGTTCATCACAGATACGCAGTATTTT
once,TRBV4-1,TRBJ2-3,TRBD2,CASSQLGGGTDTQYF,TGCGCCAGCAGCCAGCTCGGGGGGGGCACAGATACGCAGTATTTT
-,TRBV5-1,TRBJ1-4,TRBD1,CASGDRGQYQTNEKLFF,TGCGCCAGCGGAGACAGGGGGCAATACCAAACTAATGAAAAACTGTTTTTT
-,TRBV9,TRBJ2-2,TRBD2,CASSVATSGGAAGELFF,TGTGCCAGCAGCGTAGCGACTAGCGGGGGGGCCGCCGGGGAGCTGTTTTTT
-,TRBV19,TRBJ1-5,-,CASSIVGGAQPQHF,TGTGCCAGTAGTATAGTAGGGGGGGCTCAGCCCCAGCATTTT
-,TRBV5-4,TRBJ2-5,TRBD1,CASIGGQGTFQETQYF,TGTGCCAGCATCGGGGGACAGGGAACGTTCCAAGAGACCCAGTACTTC
-,TRBV5-1,TRBJ1-2,TRBD1,CASSLVSGGNYGYTF,TGCGCCAGCAGCTTGGTATCAGGGGGGAACTATGGCTACACCTTC
-,TRBV7-2,TRBJ2-7,TRBD1,CASSRTGNGEQYF,TGTGCCAGCAGCCGGACAGGGAATGGCGAGCAGTACTTC
-,TRBV11-2,TRBJ1-2,TRBD1,CASSSGQGGNYGYTF,TGTGCCAGCAGCTCGGGACAGGGAGGGAACTATGGCTACACCTTC
-,TRBV19,TRBJ1-4,TRBD1,CASMRGQGNEKLFF,TGTGCCAGTATGAGGGGACAGGGGAACGAAAAACTGTTTTTT
-,TRBV19,TRBJ1-1,TRBD1,CASSTGTEWNTEAFF,TGTGCCAGTAGTACCGGGACAGAATGGAACACTGAAGCTTTCTTT
-,TRBV2,TRBJ1-4,TRBD1,CASGTGYEKLFF,TGTGCCAGTGGGACAGGCTATGAAAAACTGTTTTTT
-,TRBV27,TRBJ1-6,TRBD1,CASSWDRTNSPLHF,TGTGCCAGCAGTTGGGACAGGACAAATTCACCCCTCCACTTT
-,TRBV7-9,TRBJ2-5,TRBD1,CASSAGTGEGQQETQYF,TGTGCCAGCAGCGCCGGGACAGGGGAGGGGCAACAAGAGACCCAGTACTTC
-,TRBV5-1,TRBJ2-1,TRBD2,CASSNPSGGFEQFF,TGCGCCAGCAGTAATCCTAGCGGGGGGTTTGAGCAGTTCTTC
-,TRBV7-9,TRBJ1-3,-,CASSLVGDTIYF,TGTGCCAGCAGCTTAGTAGGAGACACCATATATTTT
-,TRBV28,TRBJ2-7,-,CASSLQGSAYEQYF,TGTGCCAGCAGTTTGCAGGGTTCGGCCTACGAGCAGTACTTC
-,TRBV27,TRBJ1-1,TRBD1,CASSADRVAVGTEAFF,TGTGCCAGCAGTGCAGACAGGGTGGCGGTCGGCACTGAAGCTTTCTTT
-,TRBV11-2,TRBJ1-4,TRBD1,CASSGLRQGRNEKLFF,TGTGCCAGCAGCGGACTCCGACAGGGAAGAAACGAAAAACTGTTTTTT
-,TRBV7-2,TRBJ1-5,TRBD1,CASSSTGGEYQPQHF,TGTGCCAGCAGCTCGACAGGGGGGGAGTATCAGCCCCAGCATTTT
-,TRBV6-5,TRBJ2-2,TRBD1,CASRWDSPNTGELFF,TGTGCCAGCAGGTGGGACAGTCCGAACACCGGGGAGCTGTTTTTT
-,TRBV6-5,TRBJ2-5,TRBD1,CASSSGQEETQYF,TGTGCCAGCAGTTCCGGACAGGAAGAGACCCAGTACTTC
-,TRBV29-1,TRBJ2-2,-,CSVAVGPSTGELFF,TGCAGCGTTGCGGTGGGCCCTTCCACCGGGGAGCTGTTTTTT
-,TRBV7-2,TRBJ1-5,-,CASSLGRNNQPQHF,TGTGCCAGCAGCTTAGGCAGAAACAATCAGCCCCAGCATTTT
-,TRBV3-1/TRBV3-2,TRBJ2-2,-,CASSQDGGGSRGELFF,TGTGCCAGCAGCCAAGATGGGGGCGGGTCCCGGGGGGAGCTGTTTTTT
-,TRBV29-1,TRBJ1-6,-,CSAQTDWNSPLHF,TGCAGCGCCCAGACAGACTGGAATTCACCCCTCCACTTT
-,TRBV6-6,TRBJ2-5,-,CASSSSGRGGEETQYF,TGTGCCAGCAGTTCTTCTGGGAGGGGGGGCGAAGAGACCCAGTACTTC
-,TRBV9,TRBJ2-3,TRBD2,CASSPGRLAGGYTDTQYF,TGTGCCAGCAGCCCTGGCCGTCTAGCGGGGGGTTACACAGATACGCAGTATTTT
-,TRBV28,TRBJ2-1,TRBD2,CASSTPRKAGALFF,TGTGCCAGCAGTACACCCCGGAAAGCGGGGGCCTTATTCTTC
-,TRBV11-2,TRBJ2-3,-,CASSPTGSDTQYF,TGTGCCAGCAGCCCAACAGGGTCAGATACGCAGTATTTT